This T cell receptor beta chain emerged from a study of shared clonotypes between healthy human individuals. Background on the study: There were three CD4 naive, three CD4 memory, two CD8 naive and one CD8 memory plates per donor.

The naive CD8 population came from CD45RO-negative cells selected for CCR7, without terminally differentiated effector memory CD45RA+ cells. TCRdb's table, derived via immunoSEQ multiplex PCR, lists solely in-frame clones and lacks some. This sample yields just over 2,000,000 clones, of which approximately 94% are seen a single time; approximately 1.2% belongs to the top ten. Germline CDR1 reads SQVTM; CDR2 reads ANQGSEA. The CDR3 runs to 12 residues. Trimming stripped 5 bases from V and 1 base from J, with 8 bases between. The chain combines TRBV29-1 with TRBJ1-1, with D uncertain. Specimen: naive CD8+ T cells sorted from blood. The clonotype was recovered from a man between 18 and 35 years old in good health. CDR3 residues: CSVLAENTEAFF. In DNA, the CDR3 is TGCAGCGTTCTTGCAGAGAACACTGAAGCTTTCTTT.